This entry lists 25 T cell receptor beta chains sequenced from one sample in a study of T-cell memory formation after mild COVID-19. One entry per CDR3 protein results from TCRdb running MiXCR on the 5' RACE reads. The sample has about 250,000 distinct CDR3 sequences, about 16% seen once. The sequencing input was PBMCs or a T cell subset sorted from them (not recorded which). The origin of the receptors is an adult woman who had mild COVID-19 (a few samples of this study predate the infection). Cell type and time point are not known.

The chain couples TRBV24-1 to TRBJ2-1; 8 nucleotides agree with TRBD2. The CDR3 has 14 amino acids. V shed 5 bases and J 8 bases; nucleotides not matched to a gene: 7. Per germline, CDR1 KGHDR and CDR2 SFDVKD. The CDR3 reads CATSVGTSSDEQFF. Written as DNA, the CDR3 is TGTGCCACCAGTGTAGGGACTAGTAGCGATGAGCAGTTCTTC.

The chain couples TRBV24-1 to TRBJ1-5, with D possibly matching TRBD1 (5 bases). The V and J ends lost 4 bases and 3 bases respectively, with 12 bases between them. This CDR3 contains 15 residues. Germline CDR1 reads KGHDR; CDR2 reads SFDVKD. As DNA, the CDR3 is TGTGCCACCAGTGACCGGGGACTCCCCAATCAGCCCCAGCATTTT. It is translated as CATSDRGLPNQPQHF.

This clonotype was recorded once. The J gene is TRBJ2-7, the V gene TRBV20-1; 7 nucleotides align to TRBD1. CDR3 length: 12 residues. The V gene's germline CDR1 is DFQATT and CDR2 SNEGSKA (reference sequence). The CDR3 protein is CSPFRDSYEQYF. CDR3 bases: TGCAGCCCCTTCCGGGACAGCTACGAGCAGTACTTC.

This clonotype has only a few counts. The chain couples TRBV11-2 to TRBJ2-7, with 7 bases fitting TRBD1. The CDR3 sequence is 15 residues long. J gave up 5 bases and V 5 bases, and 12 bases lay outside the gene matches. Germline V lookup: CDR1 SGHAT, CDR2 FQNNGV. CDR3 residues: CASSRLQGSRDEQYF. The CDR3, as DNA: TGTGCCAGCAGCCGTTTACAGGGGTCACGGGACGAGCAGTACTTC.

V is TRBV20-1 and J is TRBJ2-3; no clear D. Germline V CDR1 and CDR2: DFQATT, SNEGSKA (reference sequence). V shed 2 bases and J shed 3 bases, with 12 bases lying between them. This CDR3 contains 14 residues. The CDR3: CSARFLPLTDTQYF. As DNA, the CDR3 is TGCAGTGCTAGATTTCTCCCTTTGACAGATACGCAGTATTTT.

The genes are TRBV4-1 and TRBJ1-3; no clear D gene. The CDR3 consists of 18 residues. Trimming cost V 0 bases and J 5 bases, with 20 bases left between them. CDR1 is MGHRA, CDR2 YSYEKL, per germline. Here the CDR3 DNA reads TGCGCCAGCAGCCAAGACTCCACTCCGATGTCAACCCGAAACACCATATATTTT. As protein: CASSQDSTPMSTRNTIYF.

This clonotype came up a few times. This chain joins TRBV18 and TRBJ2-1; tentative D call: TRBD1 (6 bases). V was cut by 0 bases and J by 7 bases, with 7 bases left in between. Per the germline V gene, CDR1 is KGHSH and CDR2 is LQKENI. The CDR3 totals 13 residues. CDR3 sequence: CASSPPTGNEQFF. In nucleotides, the CDR3 is TGTGCCAGCTCACCACCAACAGGGAATGAGCAGTTCTTC.

This clonotype has only a few counts. CDR3 DNA: TGCGCCAGCAGCAGTCGGGAGACGGAGACCCAGTACTTC. This gives the protein CASSSRETETQYF. The J gene is TRBJ2-5, the V gene TRBV4-3; D may be TRBD2 (6 bases). Germline V gene data show CDR1 as LGHNA and CDR2 as YSLEER. The V gene lost 5 bases and the J gene lost 5 bases, with 12 bases spanning the gap. The CDR3 is 13 residues long.

This clonotype was seen a few times. This rearrangement joins TRBV11-2 to TRBJ2-1; D is possibly TRBD1 or TRBD2 (6 bases each). The CDR3 sequence is 17 residues long. Germline values: CDR1 SGHAT, CDR2 FQNNGV. Trimming left V 3 bases short and J 4 bases short, with 19 bases between. CDR3 protein: CASSFRRRAGEYNEQFF. The CDR3, as DNA: TGTGCCAGCAGCTTCCGCCGGAGGGCAGGGGAGTACAATGAGCAGTTCTTC.

This clonotype was seen many times. This chain joins TRBV30 and TRBJ1-1; D gene unclear. CDR1 is GTSNPN, CDR2 SVGIG, per germline (reference sequence). The V end was cut by 6 bases, the J end by 11 bases, with 16 bases between. The CDR3 is 11 residues long. CDR3 residues: CACEGYREAFF. DNA of the CDR3: TGTGCCTGTGAGGGATACCGAGAGGCTTTCTTT.

This chain links TRBV24-1 with TRBJ2-3; no clear D. Deletions cut 1 base from V and 2 bases from J, with 9 bases between. The length of the CDR3 is 15 residues. Germline V gene lookup returns CDR1 KGHDR and CDR2 SFDVKD. The CDR3 region has the DNA TGTGCCACCAGTGATTTACGGCAGGACACAGATACGCAGTATTTT. Residues: CATSDLRQDTDTQYF.

The DNA for the CDR3 is TGTGCCAGCAGTTTTAGGGACCCCTACAATGAGCAGTTCTTC. This gives the protein CASSFRDPYNEQFF. The chain combines TRBV12-3 or TRBV12-4 with TRBJ2-1; D could derive from TRBD1 or TRBD2 (5 bases each). V shed 3 bases and J shed 2 bases, with 8 bases lying between them. This CDR3 has 14 residues.

This clonotype was observed at least ten times. The V call is TRBV7-2, the J call TRBJ1-2; a possible D gene is TRBD1 (5 bases). V was clipped by 0 bases and J by 0 bases, with 8 bases between them. Germline lookup yields CDR1 SGHTA and CDR2 FQGNSA. The CDR3 extends over 15 amino acids. CDR3 coding DNA: TGTGCCAGCAGCTTAGCGGTACAGGCTAACTATGGCTACACCTTC. This gives the protein CASSLAVQANYGYTF.

The table lists this clonotype with a few counts. The chain links TRBV19 to TRBJ2-2; D is undetermined. The V end was cut by 8 bases, the J end by 3 bases, with 7 bases between. Per germline, CDR1 LNHDA and CDR2 SQIVND (reference sequence). The CDR3 is 12 residues long. The CDR3 spells CASGVYTGELFF. The CDR3 DNA reads as TGTGCCAGTGGTGTGTACACCGGGGAGCTGTTTTTT.

The rearrangement links TRBV19 to TRBJ2-5; the match to TRBD2 covers 13 bases. V shed 6 bases, J shed 5 bases, and the junction held 6 bases outside the gene matches. The CDR3 consists of 15 residues. Germline CDR1 reads LNHDA; CDR2 reads SQIVND (reference sequence). CDR3 loop: CASRTSGRARETQYF. The DNA of the CDR3 is TGTGCCAGTAGAACTAGCGGGAGGGCCAGGGAGACCCAGTACTTC.

This clonotype was observed a handful of times. The chain has TRBV5-1 and TRBJ2-7; TRBD1 aligns across 8 bases. V trimming: 3 bases; J trimming: 7 bases; junction bases outside the gene matches: 9. Germline values: CDR1 SGHRS, CDR2 YFSETQ. The CDR3 sequence is 14 residues long. CDR3 coding DNA: TGCGCCAGCAGCTCCGGACAGGGTATCTGGGAGCAGTACTTC. This codes for CASSSGQGIWEQYF. The whole variable domain, remainder taken from reference TRBV5-1 and TRBJ2-7, is KAGVTQTPRYLIKTRGQQVTLSCSPISGHRSVSWYQQTPGQGLQFLFEYFSETQRNKGNFPGRFSGRQFSNSRSEMNVSTLELGDSALYLCASSSGQGIWEQYFGPGTRLTVT.

The sample holds a few counts of this clonotype. The chain combines TRBV20-1 with TRBJ2-6, with D tentatively TRBD2 (5 bases). Trimming cost V 3 bases and J 4 bases, with 13 bases left between them. The germline V gene encodes CDR1 DFQATT and CDR2 SNEGSKA (reference sequence). This CDR3 is 15 amino acids long. The CDR3 sequence: CSASPGMSGANVLTF. CDR3 DNA sequence: TGCAGTGCTAGCCCGGGAATGAGCGGGGCCAACGTCCTGACTTTC.

The chain uses TRBV3-1 and TRBJ2-1; perhaps TRBD2 as D (6 bases). Trimming took 4 bases from V and 10 from J, leaving 11 bases between them. The CDR3 contains 12 residues. CDR1 LGHDT and CDR2 YNNKEL come from the germline V gene (reference sequence). CDR3 loop: CASSPLSGEQFF. The CDR3 bases are TGTGCCAGCAGCCCCTTAAGCGGGGAGCAGTTCTTC.

This clonotype was recorded a few times. CDR3 nucleotide sequence: TGCGCCAGCAGCTTCGGGACAGGAGAGAATCAGCCCCAGCATTTT. It translates to CASSFGTGENQPQHF. The V gene is TRBV5-1, the J gene TRBJ1-5; 8 bases line up with TRBD1. V lost 2 bases, J lost 4 bases, and 5 bases stayed unmatched. The CDR3 has 15 residues. Germline V gene sequence: CDR1 SGHRS, CDR2 YFSETQ.

This clonotype was detected many times. The chain carries TRBV4-2 and TRBJ2-5; TRBD2 aligns across 10 bases. Per the germline V gene, CDR1 is LGHNA and CDR2 is YNFKEQ. This CDR3 is 18 amino acids long. J was trimmed by 5 bases and V by 4 bases; bases with no gene match: 16. CDR3 in amino acids: CASSPGSSGRIPQETQYF. CDR3 in DNA: TGTGCCAGCAGCCCAGGTTCTAGCGGGAGAATCCCCCAGGAGACCCAGTACTTC.

A few counts support this clonotype. The J gene is TRBJ2-3, the V gene TRBV9; D possibly corresponds to TRBD1 (6 bases). Germline loops: CDR1 SGDLS, CDR2 YYNGEE. V lost 5 bases to trimming and J lost 0 bases, with 16 bases between them. The CDR3 covers 16 residues. CDR3 sequence (DNA): TGTGCCAGCAGGCCGGGACACCGTCTGAGCACAGATACGCAGTATTTT. Translation: CASRPGHRLSTDTQYF.

This chain links TRBV29-1 with TRBJ1-2; unclear D gene. The CDR3 consists of 13 residues. The germline gives CDR1 SQVTM, CDR2 ANQGSEA. The V end was cut by 1 base, the J end by 8 bases, with 14 bases between. Here the CDR3 DNA reads TGCAGCGTTGAAGGGGATCGGGTAAAAGGCTACACCTTC. It is translated as CSVEGDRVKGYTF.

The gene calls are TRBV18 and TRBJ1-5, with D perhaps TRBD1 (6 bases). The CDR3 covers 17 residues. CDR1 and CDR2 (germline): KGHSH, LQKENI. Trimming shortened V by 3 bases and J by 2 bases, and 17 bases separated the two germline ends. As DNA, the CDR3 is TGTGCCAGCTCACCCCAACGAGTTTCAGGGGGCAATCAGCCCCAGCATTTT. It translates to CASSPQRVSGGNQPQHF.

This clonotype has a handful of counts. The J gene is TRBJ2-2, the V gene TRBV29-1; 10 bases line up with TRBD1. The CDR3 contains 14 residues. The V gene's germline CDR1 is SQVTM and CDR2 ANQGSEA. V gave up 6 bases and J gave up 7 bases; unmatched junction bases: 8. This CDR3 reads CSVRPGQGFGELFF. CDR3 coding DNA: TGCAGCGTCCGACCGGGACAGGGGTTCGGGGAGCTGTTTTTT.

This clonotype was detected only a few times. V gene TRBV24-1 combines with J gene TRBJ1-2, with 7 bases fitting TRBD1. Germline CDR1 reads KGHDR; CDR2 reads SFDVKD. CDR3 size: 14 residues. V lost 4 bases and J lost 8; bases outside the gene matches: 9. The CDR3 loop reads CATSDPWRGQGYTF. In nucleotides, the CDR3 is TGTGCCACCAGTGACCCTTGGAGGGGACAGGGCTACACCTTC.